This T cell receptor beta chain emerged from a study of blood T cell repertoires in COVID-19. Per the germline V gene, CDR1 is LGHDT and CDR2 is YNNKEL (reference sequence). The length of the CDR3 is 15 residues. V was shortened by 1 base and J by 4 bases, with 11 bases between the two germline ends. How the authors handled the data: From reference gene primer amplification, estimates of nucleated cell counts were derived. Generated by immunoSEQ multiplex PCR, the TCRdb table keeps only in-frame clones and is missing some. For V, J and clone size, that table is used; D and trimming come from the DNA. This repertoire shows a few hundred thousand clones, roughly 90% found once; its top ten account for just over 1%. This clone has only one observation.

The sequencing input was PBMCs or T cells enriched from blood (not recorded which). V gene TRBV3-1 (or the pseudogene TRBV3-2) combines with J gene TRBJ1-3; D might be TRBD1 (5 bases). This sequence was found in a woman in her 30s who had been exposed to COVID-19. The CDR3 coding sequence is TGTGCCAGCAGCCAAGTGGCAGGGTGGGGAAACACCATATATTTT. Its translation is CASSQVAGWGNTIYF.